This T cell receptor (beta chain) appears in the sequencing data of a study of blood T cell repertoires in COVID-19. Study background: Italy, Spain and the United States were the sources of the convalescent and acute COVID-19 samples. In each case, the material was cDNA or gDNA derived from T cells, B-cell-depleted T cells, or PBMCs.

Germline V gene lookup returns CDR1 KGHSH and CDR2 LQKENI. This CDR3 has 15 amino acids. Trimming took 3 bases from V and 1 from J; bases not matched to a gene: 3. Original data processing: Estimated nucleated cell counts came from reference gene primer amplification. Clones were read by immunoSEQ multiplex PCR, and TCRdb kept only the in-frame ones, dropping some. D and trimming were read from the DNA, whereas the V and J calls and clone size are those reported in that table. The repertoire holds roughly 410,000 clones, roughly 90% seen once, with more than 0.95% in the top ten. The receptor's source is a man aged 40-49 years with acute or convalescent COVID-19. This chain uses TRBV18 with TRBJ1-3, with 7 bases identical to TRBD1. Sequencing was carried out using peripheral blood. The CDR3 bases are TGTGCCAGCTCACCGACAGGGCCATCTGGAAACACCATATATTTT. Encoded protein: CASSPTGPSGNTIYF.